Each of the 32 T cell receptor beta chains below was sequenced from the same sample in a study of cytomegalovirus exposure and HLA in healthy donors. Primers included in the PCR were 60 Vbeta and 13 Jbeta primers. The assay was immunoSEQ multiplex PCR, and TCRdb's table has in-frame clones only and misses some. The sample has about 59,000 clones; about four fifths are singletons. Sequences were obtained from PBMCs. Receptors were obtained from a man aged 25-45 years in good health and CMV-seropositive.

V and J are TRBV30 and TRBJ1-2; tentatively, D is TRBD1 (5 bases). CDR3 size: 14 residues. The ends were cut back, 1 base at V and 2 bases at J, with 11 bases in the middle. Germline lookup yields CDR1 GTSNPN and CDR2 SVGIG (reference sequence). CDR3 residues: CAWSGGEANYGYTF. The CDR3 coding sequence is TGTGCCTGGAGTGGAGGGGAGGCGAACTATGGCTACACCTTC.

The chain is built from TRBV2 and TRBJ1-1, with D unclear. The CDR3 spans 14 residues. Germline CDR1 SNHLY, CDR2 FYNNEI. V lost 2 bases and J 0 bases, leaving 7 bases between the germline ends. CDR3 DNA: TGTGCCAGCAGTGAAAAGACATTGAACACTGAAGCTTTCTTT. Protein: CASSEKTLNTEAFF. Full variable domain (missing parts from reference TRBV2 and TRBJ1-1): EPEVTQTPSHQVTQMGQEVILRCVPISNHLYFYWYRQILGQKVEFLVSFYNNEISEKSEIFDDQFSVERPDGSNFTLKIRSTKLEDSAMYFCASSEKTLNTEAFFGQGTRLTVV.

The chain couples TRBV5-8 to TRBJ2-5, with 9 bases lining up with TRBD1. V lost 4 bases, J lost 3 bases, and 4 bases stayed unmatched. Germline V gene lookup returns CDR1 SGHTS and CDR2 YDEGEE. The CDR3 runs to 14 residues. This CDR3 is CASSTWDREETQYF. CDR3 DNA: TGTGCCAGCAGCACCTGGGACAGGGAAGAGACCCAGTACTTC.

This clone was detected only a few times. This sequence joins TRBV28 and TRBJ2-5; D is possibly TRBD2 (5 bases). This CDR3 is built from 10 residues. Trimming left V 3 bases short and J 9 bases short, with 5 bases between. Per germline, CDR1 MDHEN and CDR2 SYDVKM. The CDR3 coding sequence is TGTGCCAGCAGTTTCGGGGCCCAGTACTTC. Its translation: CASSFGAQYF.

The chain couples TRBV9 to TRBJ2-5; TRBD2 might be the D (6 bases). The closer fit of TRBJ2-7 to the DNA end suggests the J call may be wrong. The CDR3 runs 15 residues. Per germline, CDR1 SGDLS and CDR2 YYNGEE. For the CDR3, the DNA is TGTGCCAGCAGCGTAGGGGGGGTGGGCAGCTACGAGCAGTACTTC. Translating gives CASSVGGVGSYEQYF.

The chain is built from TRBV7-9 and TRBJ1-1; TRBD1 matches at 7 bases. This CDR3 has 14 amino acids. CDR1 is SEHNR, CDR2 FQNEAQ, per germline (reference sequence). The ends lost 5 bases at V and 1 base at J; junction bases unmatched: 4. The CDR3 spells CASSAGTANTEAFF. CDR3 bases: TGTGCCAGCAGCGCCGGGACAGCGAACACTGAAGCTTTCTTT.

This clone was counted between two and nine times. The chain is built from TRBV6-5 and TRBJ1-1, with D tentatively TRBD1 (5 bases). From germline, CDR1 is MNHEY and CDR2 SVGAGI. The CDR3 has 12 residues. V was clipped by 6 bases and J by 11 bases, with 16 bases between them. The CDR3 DNA reads as TGTGCCAGCAGCTCTAGGGGCTTCCGGGCTTTCTTT. Translation gives CASSSRGFRAFF.

This chain links TRBV6-5 with TRBJ2-5; 8 nucleotides match TRBD1. Germline CDR1 reads MNHEY; CDR2 reads SVGAGI. This CDR3 spans 14 amino acids. J gave up 4 bases and V 5 bases, and 6 bases lay outside the gene matches. DNA of the CDR3: TGTGCCAGCAGTAGACAGGGGAATGGAGAGACCCAGTACTTC. Residues: CASSRQGNGETQYF.

The chain is built from TRBV5-1 and TRBJ2-7; D possibly corresponds to TRBD2 (6 bases). Trimming removed 4 bases from V and 3 bases from J, with 11 bases in between. This CDR3 spans 13 amino acids. From germline, CDR1 is SGHRS and CDR2 YFSETQ. This CDR3 reads CASSTYGGYEQYF. The CDR3 nucleotides are TGCGCCAGCAGCACCTACGGGGGCTACGAGCAGTACTTC.

The V and J genes are TRBV5-1 and TRBJ2-7, with a possible D match to TRBD2 (6 bases). The CDR3 totals 14 residues. Trimming shortened V by 0 bases and J by 4 bases, and 11 bases separated the two germline ends. Germline V CDR1 and CDR2: SGHRS, YFSETQ. This CDR3 is CASSLGTGVYEQYF. In DNA form, the CDR3 reads TGCGCCAGCAGCTTGGGTACGGGGGTTTACGAGCAGTACTTC. Together with reference TRBV5-1 and TRBJ2-7, the CDR3 gives the full variable domain: KAGVTQTPRYLIKTRGQQVTLSCSPISGHRSVSWYQQTPGQGLQFLFEYFSETQRNKGNFPGRFSGRQFSNSRSEMNVSTLELGDSALYLCASSLGTGVYEQYFGPGTRLTVT.

This chain connects TRBV7-3 to TRBJ2-3; 10 bases fit TRBD2. Germline V CDR1 and CDR2: SGHTA, FQGTGA. This CDR3 has 15 amino acids. The V and J ends lost 5 bases and 3 bases, in that order; junction bases with no gene match: 5. CDR3 sequence reads: CASSPSGGPTDTQYF. The CDR3 nucleotides read TGTGCCAGCAGCCCTAGCGGGGGACCTACAGATACGCAGTATTTT.

This clone was observed a single time. The chain employs TRBV6-1 and TRBJ1-1, with TRBD1 as a possible D gene (5 bases). Trimming shortened V by 2 bases and J by 6 bases, and 7 bases separated the two germline ends. Germline loops: CDR1 MNHNS, CDR2 SASEGT. This CDR3 has 12 amino acids. CDR3 bases: TGTGCCAGCAGTGAACAGGGATCTGAAGCTTTCTTT. Amino acid sequence: CASSEQGSEAFF.

Only a few counts were recorded for this clone. V and J are TRBV5-1 and TRBJ1-6, with D unclear. V was shortened by 5 bases and J by 8 bases, with 14 bases between the two germline ends. CDR1 is SGHRS, CDR2 YFSETQ, per germline. This CDR3 is 14 amino acids long. Written as DNA, the CDR3 is TGCGCCAGCAGGGTCCAGTCCCTTGATTCACCCCTCCACTTT. It yields the protein CASRVQSLDSPLHF.

The rearrangement uses TRBV7-2 and TRBJ1-2; possible D gene TRBD1, 6 bases. The V end was cut by 5 bases, the J end by 4 bases, with 17 bases between. Germline CDR1 and CDR2: SGHTA and FQGNSA. This CDR3 has 15 amino acids. The CDR3 reads CASSNYGGRGYGYTF. The DNA for the CDR3 is TGTGCCAGCAGCAATTATGGGGGCAGGGGCTATGGCTACACCTTC.

The rearrangement uses TRBV19 and TRBJ1-1; weak D call: TRBD1 (6 bases). Trimming removed 6 bases at V and 0 bases at J, with 11 bases between. The CDR3 runs 14 residues. Germline lookup yields CDR1 LNHDA and CDR2 SQIVND (reference sequence). The CDR3 loop reads CASSQTGMNTEAFF. In nucleotides, the CDR3 is TGTGCCAGTAGCCAAACAGGGATGAACACTGAAGCTTTCTTT.

The J gene is TRBJ2-3, the V gene TRBV9; TRBD1 agrees at 9 bases. This CDR3 contains 16 residues. Trimming at V came to 4 bases and at J to 3 bases, leaving 9 bases not matched to a gene. Per germline, CDR1 SGDLS and CDR2 YYNGEE. CDR3 in DNA: TGTGCCAGCAGCCTTCTACAGGGGGCGCTTACAGATACGCAGTATTTT. This gives the protein CASSLLQGALTDTQYF.

The chain is built from TRBV7-9 and TRBJ1-1, with 7 bases lining up with TRBD1. V lost 5 bases and J lost 6; bases outside the gene matches: 3. Germline-derived CDR1 and CDR2 are SEHNR and FQNEAQ (reference sequence). CDR3 length: 12 residues. The CDR3 region has the DNA TGTGCCAGCAGCATAGGGGGCTCTGAAGCTTTCTTT. Protein product: CASSIGGSEAFF.

As DNA, the CDR3 is TGTGCCAGCAGTACTACCATTGGGGCTTATGAAAAACTGTTTTTT. Encoded protein: CASSTTIGAYEKLFF. The chain carries TRBV4-2 and TRBJ1-4; the D gene is possibly TRBD1 (5 bases). The germline V gene has CDR1 LGHNA and CDR2 YNFKEQ. V shed 6 bases and J shed 6 bases, with 17 bases lying between them. The CDR3 runs to 15 residues.

This chain joins TRBV28 and TRBJ1-5; D remains unclear. The CDR3 consists of 12 residues. Germline CDR1 and CDR2: MDHEN and SYDVKM. Trimming removed 4 bases from V and 11 bases from J, with 12 bases in between. CDR3 sequence (DNA): TGTGCCAGCAGTTCCCCTAGAACGGCCCAGCATTTT. Its protein is CASSSPRTAQHF.

The V and J genes are TRBV5-5 and TRBJ1-2; 12 nucleotides match TRBD1. The CDR3 runs to 16 residues. Per the germline V gene, CDR1 is SGHKS and CDR2 is YYEKEE (reference sequence). The V and J ends lost 2 bases and 6 bases, in that order; junction bases with no gene match: 8. CDR3: CASSLGTGGFVDGYTF. In DNA, the CDR3 is TGTGCCAGCAGCTTAGGGACAGGGGGCTTCGTCGATGGCTACACCTTC.

Only one count was recorded for this clone. V usage is TRBV5-1 and J usage is TRBJ2-2, with 10 nucleotides matching TRBD2. Per germline, CDR1 SGHRS and CDR2 YFSETQ. After removal of 1 base from V and 5 bases from J, the junction contained 5 bases not matched to a gene. The CDR3 totals 16 residues. This CDR3 is CASSLSGGGWTGELFF. In DNA form, the CDR3 reads TGCGCCAGCAGCTTGAGCGGGGGGGGTTGGACCGGGGAGCTGTTTTTT.

The rearrangement joins TRBV5-8 to TRBJ1-2, with 9 bases that match TRBD1. Germline trimming cut 3 bases from V and 7 bases from J; bases unmatched to any gene: 19. Looked up from germline, CDR1 is SGHTS and CDR2 is YDEGEE. The CDR3 loop spans 18 amino acids. The CDR3 DNA reads as TGTGCCAGCAGCTCCAGCCTGGTGGTCTCGACAGGGGGATTTGGCTACACCTTC. Translation gives CASSSSLVVSTGGFGYTF. Full variable domain (remainder filled in from reference TRBV5-8 and TRBJ1-2): EAGVTQSPTHLIKTRGQQATLRCSPISGHTSVYWYQQALGLGLQFLLWYDEGEERNRGNFPPRFSGRQFPNYSSELNVNALELEDSALYLCASSSSLVVSTGGFGYTFGSGTRLTVV.

This chain connects TRBV11-1 to TRBJ1-1; a weak D match, TRBD1 (6 bases). This CDR3 contains 14 residues. Germline V gene sequence: CDR1 SGHAT, CDR2 FQDESV (reference sequence). Trimming took 5 bases from V and 5 from J, leaving 15 bases between them. In nucleotides, the CDR3 is TGTGCCAGCAGCCGTGGGGGGGGGCGTACTGAAGCTTTCTTT. Encoded protein: CASSRGGGRTEAFF. Together with reference TRBV11-1 and TRBJ1-1, the CDR3 gives the full variable domain: EAEVAQSPRYKITEKSQAVAFWCDPISGHATLYWYRQILGQGPELLVQFQDESVVDDSQLPKDRFSAERLKGVDSTLKIQPAELGDSAMYLCASSRGGGRTEAFFGQGTRLTVV.

CDR3 nucleotides: TGCGCCAGCAGCCAACCAGGCGACAGGGCGACTGGCTACACCTTC. This translates into CASSQPGDRATGYTF. The chain uses TRBV4-3 and TRBJ1-2; 7 positions match TRBD1. With V trimmed by 2 bases and J by 7 bases, 10 bases remained unmatched. This CDR3 is built from 15 residues. The germline V gene encodes CDR1 LGHNA and CDR2 YSLEER.

CDR3 DNA: TGTGCCAGCAGCGTAGATCACAGAACAACAAAGACAGATGGCTACACCTTC. Encoded protein: CASSVDHRTTKTDGYTF. The chain links TRBV9 to TRBJ1-2; D may be TRBD1 (5 bases). In germline, CDR1 is SGDLS, CDR2 YYNGEE. V lost 0 bases to trimming and J lost 6 bases, with 21 bases between them. The CDR3 contains 17 residues.

By frequency in the sample, this clone is medium-sized. This sequence joins TRBV4-3 and TRBJ2-2; TRBD2 matches 8 bases. V was clipped by 0 bases and J by 6 bases; unmatched bases: 3. CDR1 and CDR2 (germline): LGHNA, YSLEER. The CDR3 sequence is 15 residues long. Here the CDR3 reads CASSQDPGGPGELFF. CDR3 bases: TGCGCCAGCAGCCAAGATCCGGGGGGGCCCGGGGAGCTGTTTTTT.

This chain connects TRBV15 to TRBJ1-4; D not certain. CDR1 and CDR2 (germline): LNHNV, YYDKDF (reference sequence). Trimming pared 5 bases from V and 8 bases from J, leaving 9 bases between. This CDR3 comprises 12 residues. DNA for the CDR3: TGTGCCACCAGCCACGCGCGGGAAAAACTGTTTTTT. Protein: CATSHAREKLFF. Variable domain in full (rest from reference TRBV15 and TRBJ1-4): DAMVIQNPRYQVTQFGKPVTLSCSQTLNHNVMYWYQQKSSQAPKLLFHYYDKDFNNEADTPDNFQSRRPNTSFCFLDIRSPGLGDTAMYLCATSHAREKLFFGSGTQLSVL.

The sample holds one count of this clone. The chain employs TRBV19 and TRBJ2-1, with 10 bases fitting TRBD1. After removal of 3 bases from V and 9 bases from J, the junction contained 8 bases not matched to a gene. The CDR3 covers 15 residues. The germline V gene has CDR1 LNHDA and CDR2 SQIVND (reference sequence). The CDR3 DNA is TGTGCCAGTAGTATTAGGGACAGGGGCCTTTTTGAGCAGTTCTTC. This codes for CASSIRDRGLFEQFF.

V gene TRBV5-1 combines with J gene TRBJ2-7; 8 positions agree with TRBD1. Trimming took 4 bases from V and 5 from J; bases not matched to a gene: 5. CDR3 length: 13 amino acids. CDR1 SGHRS and CDR2 YFSETQ come from the germline V gene. This CDR3 is CASSIQQGDEQYF. The CDR3 DNA is TGCGCCAGCAGCATCCAACAGGGGGACGAGCAGTACTTC.

The chain recombines TRBV5-6 with TRBJ1-5; D is unclear. V was clipped by 0 bases and J by 9 bases, with 13 bases between them. The CDR3 totals 14 residues. CDR1 is SGHDT and CDR2 is YYEEEE in the germline V gene. The CDR3 DNA is TGTGCCAGCAGCTTGGGTCAGCGCGAGAGGCCCCAGCATTTT. Translated: CASSLGQRERPQHF.

The rearrangement joins TRBV4-2 to TRBJ2-7, with D tentatively TRBD2 (6 bases). The CDR3 contains 14 residues. Trimming took off 1 base at V and 2 bases at J, with 9 bases between the two ends. In germline, CDR1 is LGHNA, CDR2 YNFKEQ. CDR3 protein: CASSQGAGTYEQYF. The CDR3 nucleotides read TGTGCCAGCAGCCAAGGTGCGGGAACCTACGAGCAGTACTTC.

The chain carries TRBV19 and TRBJ1-2; 7 bases are a match to TRBD1. CDR1 and CDR2 (germline): LNHDA, SQIVND (reference sequence). The CDR3 contains 15 residues. V lost 7 bases and J lost 5; bases outside the gene matches: 13. The DNA of the CDR3 is TGTGCCAGTAACGACAGGGCGCGAGTTCGGTATGGCTACACCTTC. Its protein is CASNDRARVRYGYTF.